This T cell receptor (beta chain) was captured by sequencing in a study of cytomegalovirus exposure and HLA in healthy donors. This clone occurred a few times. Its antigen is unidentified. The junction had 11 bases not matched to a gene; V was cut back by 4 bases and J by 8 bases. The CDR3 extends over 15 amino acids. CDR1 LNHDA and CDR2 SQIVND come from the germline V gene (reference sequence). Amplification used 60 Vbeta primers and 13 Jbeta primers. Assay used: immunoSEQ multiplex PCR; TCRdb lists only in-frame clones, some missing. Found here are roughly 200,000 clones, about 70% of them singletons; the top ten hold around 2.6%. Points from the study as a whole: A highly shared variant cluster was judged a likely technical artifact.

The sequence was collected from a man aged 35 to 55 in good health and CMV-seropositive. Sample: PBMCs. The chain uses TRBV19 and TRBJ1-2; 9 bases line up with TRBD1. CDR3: CASSTAGTGRFGYTF. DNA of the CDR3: TGTGCCAGTAGTACTGCCGGGACAGGGAGGTTCGGCTACACCTTC.